The 8 T cell receptor beta chains given below trace back to one sample, sequenced in a study of early T cells in non-severe SARS-CoV-2 infection. TCRdb independently ran MiXCR on the 5' RACE reads; one entry per CDR3 protein. The data show tens of thousands of distinct CDR3 sequences, with about 12% seen just once and about 6.5% held by the top ten. Sequencing was done on a sample of whole blood. The source is an adult who was a healthcare worker with PCR-confirmed SARS-CoV-2 infection or an uninfected control (not recorded which).

In this sample, this clonotype turned up a few times. The genes are TRBV20-1 and TRBJ2-1; no definite D call. There are 13 residues in the CDR3. V lost 4 bases, J lost 2 bases, and 9 bases lay in between. Per the germline V gene, CDR1 is DFQATT and CDR2 is SNEGSKA (reference sequence). Here the CDR3 DNA reads TGCAGTGCTACGATAAGTCCCTACAATGAGCAGTTCTTC. Amino acids: CSATISPYNEQFF.

This clonotype was detected many times. The V and J genes are TRBV27 and TRBJ2-1; either TRBD1 or TRBD2 may supply D (5 bases each). V gave up 4 bases and J gave up 4 bases, with 20 bases separating them. The CDR3 spans 17 residues. Germline V CDR1 and CDR2: MNHEY, SMNVEV (reference sequence). For the CDR3, the DNA is TGTGCCAGCAGTTGGACGGGACCCGGAGAAGAATACAATGAGCAGTTCTTC. It is translated as CASSWTGPGEEYNEQFF.

This clonotype has more than one count but fewer than ten. The chain uses TRBV30 and TRBJ2-7; tentatively, D is TRBD2 (7 bases). Deletions cut 4 bases from V and 4 bases from J, with 17 bases between. From germline, CDR1 is GTSNPN and CDR2 SVGIG (reference sequence). The CDR3 is 14 residues long. The CDR3 sequence: CAWKGGTEEYEQYF. DNA of the CDR3: TGTGCCTGGAAGGGGGGGACCGAGGAATACGAGCAGTACTTC.

This clonotype occurred a few times. The rearrangement joins TRBV11-2 to TRBJ2-5, with 7 bases matching TRBD2. From germline, CDR1 is SGHAT and CDR2 FQNNGV. V lost 6 bases and J lost 4; bases outside the gene matches: 8. This CDR3 spans 14 amino acids. CDR3 bases: TGTGCCAGCAGAGAGTGGGAGGGCTTAGAGACCCAGTACTTC. It yields the protein CASREWEGLETQYF. Variable domain in full (rest from reference TRBV11-2 and TRBJ2-5): EAGVAQSPRYKIIEKRQSVAFWCNPISGHATLYWYQQILGQGPKLLIQFQNNGVVDDSQLPKDRFSAERLKGVDSTLKIQPAKLEDSAVYLCASREWEGLETQYFGPGTRLLVL.

The rearrangement links TRBV6-2 or TRBV6-3 to TRBJ2-7; possibly TRBD1 or TRBD2 for D (5 bases each). Germline-derived CDR1 and CDR2 are MNHEY and SVGEGT. This CDR3 region has 14 residues. V was cut by 2 bases and J by 0 bases, with 8 bases left in between. The CDR3 nucleotides are TGTGCCAGCAGTTACGGGGACCTCTCCTACGAGCAGTACTTC. Translated: CASSYGDLSYEQYF.

J is TRBJ1-5 and V is TRBV12-5; D call uncertain. The CDR3 covers 12 residues. The germline V gene has CDR1 LGHNT and CDR2 FRNRAP. The V and J ends lost 2 bases and 1 base respectively, with 0 bases between them. The CDR3 sequence is CASGLSNQPQHF. CDR3 in DNA: TGTGCTAGTGGTTTGAGCAATCAGCCCCAGCATTTT.

This rearrangement joins TRBV24-1 to TRBJ2-3; 9 nucleotides line up with TRBD2. V shed 9 bases and J 0 bases; nucleotides not matched to a gene: 6. The CDR3 length is 15 residues. CDR1 is KGHDR, CDR2 SFDVKD, per germline. CDR3 protein: CATQLAGASTDTQYF. The CDR3 DNA sequence: TGTGCCACCCAATTAGCGGGAGCAAGCACAGATACGCAGTATTTT.

This clonotype occurred a few times. J is TRBJ2-1 and V is TRBV7-2; 11 bases are a match to TRBD1. The CDR3 sequence is 15 residues long. Germline V lookup: CDR1 SGHTA, CDR2 FQGNSA. After removal of 5 bases from V and 8 bases from J, the junction contained 8 bases not matched to a gene. Written as DNA, the CDR3 is TGTGCCAGCAGCCGAAGGGACAGGGGGAAGGATGAGCAGTTCTTC. Translation gives CASSRRDRGKDEQFF.